This entry lists 6 T cell receptor beta chains sequenced from one sample in a study of blood T cell repertoires in COVID-19. Assay: immunoSEQ multiplex PCR; the TCRdb copy retains only in-frame clones and omits some. Among hundreds of thousands of clones, 70% to 90% were seen once, and the ten largest hold 0.85% to 0.9%. Specimen: PBMCs or T cells enriched from blood (not recorded which). These receptors originate from a man aged 50-60 years who had been exposed to COVID-19.

V usage is TRBV11-2 and J usage is TRBJ1-2, with no clear D. CDR3 length equals 13 residues. Trimming removed 4 bases from V and 3 bases from J, with 9 bases in between. Germline CDR1 and CDR2: SGHAT and FQNNGV. CDR3 in amino acids: CASSSRGDYGYTF. The CDR3 coding sequence is TGTGCCAGCAGCTCGAGAGGAGACTATGGCTACACCTTC.

The genes are TRBV7-8 and TRBJ2-7; TRBD2 matches 7 bases. Germline CDR1 reads SGHVS; CDR2 reads FQNEAQ. CDR3 length: 15 residues. Trimming took 4 bases from V and 7 from J; bases not matched to a gene: 13. CDR3 sequence reads: CASSYRRPTGGEQYF. The CDR3 DNA reads TGTGCCAGCAGCTACCGAAGGCCTACCGGGGGGGAGCAGTACTTC. The whole variable domain, remainder taken from reference TRBV7-8 and TRBJ2-7, is GAGVSQSPRYKVAKRGQDVALRCDPISGHVSLFWYQQALGQGPEFLTYFQNEAQLDKSGLPSDRFFAERPEGSVSTLKIQRTQQEDSAVYLCASSYRRPTGGEQYFGPGTRLTVT.

The chain employs TRBV5-6 and TRBJ2-7; D not certain. V lost 4 bases and J lost 9, with 11 bases in between. Germline-derived CDR1 and CDR2 are SGHDT and YYEEEE. CDR3 length: 11 residues. The CDR3 sequence is CASSGGLSQYF. The CDR3 coding sequence is TGTGCCAGCAGCGGCGGCCTCTCGCAGTACTTC.

The rearrangement links TRBV28 to TRBJ2-5; TRBD1 might be the D (5 bases). Germline values: CDR1 MDHEN, CDR2 SYDVKM. The V gene lost 2 bases and the J gene lost 2 bases, with 12 bases spanning the gap. The CDR3 runs 15 residues. The CDR3 is CASSLDSLLQETQYF. The CDR3, as DNA: TGTGCCAGCAGTTTAGACAGCCTCCTTCAAGAGACCCAGTACTTC.

This rearrangement joins TRBV15 to TRBJ1-2; D perhaps matches TRBD1 (6 bases). Trimming stripped 1 base from V and 3 bases from J, with 12 bases between. Germline CDR1 LNHNV, CDR2 YYDKDF (reference sequence). The CDR3 extends over 15 amino acids. The CDR3 DNA reads TGTGCCACCAGCAGAGTAGGGGGAACCTACTATGGCTACACCTTC. Residues: CATSRVGGTYYGYTF.

The table lists this clone with a count of one. The chain is built from TRBV5-1 and TRBJ1-1; D is perhaps TRBD1 (5 bases). Trimming left V 5 bases short and J 1 base short, with 21 bases between. The CDR3 has 17 amino acids. Germline V CDR1 and CDR2: SGHRS, YFSETQ. CDR3 protein: CASRVLYRGSRNTEAFF. Written as DNA, the CDR3 is TGCGCCAGCAGAGTTCTCTATAGGGGATCTAGGAACACTGAAGCTTTCTTT.